This passage covers 30 T cell receptor beta chains from one sample sequenced in a study of T cells in Graves' hyperthyroidism and ophthalmopathy. The CDR3 regions of TCR beta were amplified from RNA transcripts. Primed by the HTBI set, a first-round RT-PCR was run on the TCR CDR3. A single record per CDR3 protein comes from TCRdb applying MiXCR to the multiplex PCR reads. Of hundreds of thousands of distinct CDR3 sequences in the sample, around 15% are singletons; the top ten hold about 13%. What was sequenced was blood. These receptors originate from a man aged 18 to 35 with Graves' ophthalmopathy.

In its sample, this clonotype was seen many times. This rearrangement joins TRBV20-1 to TRBJ2-3; 9 nucleotides align to TRBD2. The CDR3 is 15 amino acids. Looked up from germline, CDR1 is DFQATT and CDR2 is SNEGSKA (reference sequence). The V gene end was trimmed by 3 bases and the J gene end by 0 bases; junction bases not matched to a gene: 4. The CDR3 DNA reads TGCAGTGCTAGGTTGGCGGGGGGGAGCACAGATACGCAGTATTTT. Protein: CSARLAGGSTDTQYF.

This clonotype was observed a handful of times. The chain is built from TRBV16 and TRBJ2-1; 8 bases fit TRBD2. Per the germline V gene, CDR1 is KGHSY and CDR2 is FQNENV. The CDR3 contains 14 residues. V shed 4 bases and J 7 bases; nucleotides not matched to a gene: 6. CDR3 amino acids: CASSRTGGWNEQFF. CDR3 DNA sequence: TGTGCCAGCAGCCGTACGGGGGGGTGGAATGAGCAGTTCTTC. Full variable domain (outside the CDR3, taken from reference TRBV16 and TRBJ2-1): GEEVAQTPKHLVRGEGQKAKLYCAPIKGHSYVFWYQQVLKNEFKFLISFQNENVFDETGMPKERFSAKCLPNSPCSLEIQATKLEDSAVYFCASSRTGGWNEQFFGPGTRLTVL.

There are a few counts of this clonotype. The chain recombines TRBV19 with TRBJ2-5; possible D gene TRBD2, 6 bases. Trimming took 9 bases from V and 4 from J, leaving 21 bases between them. Looked up from germline, CDR1 is LNHDA and CDR2 is SQIVND (reference sequence). The CDR3 runs to 15 residues. DNA of the CDR3: TGTGCCAGAGTCCCGGGAGAGAAAGGTAGAGAGACCCAGTACTTC. Protein sequence: CARVPGEKGRETQYF.

The sample holds many counts of this clonotype. The chain uses TRBV7-9 and TRBJ2-7; D is perhaps TRBD2 (6 bases). V gave up 0 bases and J gave up 0 bases, with 9 bases separating them. The V gene's germline CDR1 is SEHNR and CDR2 FQNEAQ (reference sequence). This CDR3 region has 15 residues. CDR3 in DNA: TGTGCCAGCAGCTTAGCGCGGGGTATCTCCTACGAGCAGTACTTC. It specifies CASSLARGISYEQYF. Variable domain in full (rest from reference TRBV7-9 and TRBJ2-7): DTGVSQNPRHKITKRGQNVTFRCDPISEHNRLYWYRQTLGQGPEFLTYFQNEAQLEKSRLLSDRFSAERPKGSFSTLEIQRTEQGDSAMYLCASSLARGISYEQYFGPGTRLTVT.

The V call is TRBV24-1, the J call TRBJ2-1; 8 bases map to TRBD1. TRBJ2-7 matches the DNA end more closely, so the J call is doubtful. The germline CDR1 and CDR2 sequences are KGHDR and SFDVKD. The CDR3 runs to 16 residues. The CDR3 loop reads CATSGVGQVSNNEQYF. In DNA form, the CDR3 reads TGTGCCACCAGTGGGGTGGGACAGGTCAGCAACAATGAGCAGTACTTC.

This clonotype occurred many times. The chain joins TRBV9 to TRBJ1-6; 12 bases map to TRBD1. The CDR3 is made up of 15 amino acids. Germline values: CDR1 SGDLS, CDR2 YYNGEE. V was pared by 4 bases and J by 10 bases, with 6 bases of the junction left unmatched. CDR3 nucleotide sequence: TGTGCCAGCAGCTCCATTGGGACAGGGGGCTCACCCCTCCACTTT. Protein product: CASSSIGTGGSPLHF.

Many counts were recorded for this clonotype. This chain uses TRBV20-1 with TRBJ2-5; no definite D call. Germline loops: CDR1 DFQATT, CDR2 SNEGSKA (reference sequence). The CDR3 spans 14 residues. The V end lost 1 base, the J end lost 5 bases, and 14 bases lay between the germline ends. The chain's CDR3 is CSARAGLIHETQYF. Written as DNA, the CDR3 is TGCAGTGCTAGAGCCGGGTTGATCCACGAGACCCAGTACTTC.

This clonotype has only a few counts. This sequence joins TRBV9 and TRBJ1-6; D is ambiguous. This CDR3 comprises 14 residues. Germline CDR1 reads SGDLS; CDR2 reads YYNGEE. Trimming cost V 2 bases and J 7 bases, with 10 bases left between them. The CDR3 spells CASSVEPENSPLHF. DNA for the CDR3: TGTGCCAGCAGCGTCGAGCCGGAAAATTCACCCCTCCACTTT.

There are many counts of this clonotype. The CDR3 bases are TGTGCCAGCAGAGCCATGGGGGCCAAGGGTGGTACGCAGTATTTT. Its protein is CASRAMGAKGGTQYF. V gene TRBV2 combines with J gene TRBJ2-3, with a tentative D call TRBD1 (6 bases). Trimming shortened V by 6 bases and J by 8 bases, and 21 bases separated the two germline ends. The CDR3 has 15 residues. Per the germline V gene, CDR1 is SNHLY and CDR2 is FYNNEI.

This clonotype turned up a few times. The chain couples TRBV19 to TRBJ1-5, with TRBD1 matching over 7 bases. The length of the CDR3 is 15 residues. Germline V gene sequence: CDR1 LNHDA, CDR2 SQIVND (reference sequence). J lost 7 bases, V lost 6 bases, and 12 bases had no gene match. CDR3 sequence: CASRNGQGVRQPQHF. The CDR3 bases are TGTGCCAGTAGAAATGGTCAGGGGGTTAGACAGCCCCAGCATTTT.

There are many counts of this clonotype. This chain connects TRBV11-3 to TRBJ2-1; a weak D match, TRBD1 (5 bases). This CDR3 is 14 amino acids long. Trimming took off 5 bases at V and 0 bases at J, with 8 bases between the two ends. CDR1 and CDR2 from the germline V gene are SGHNT and YENEEA. As DNA, the CDR3 is TGTGCCAGCAGCACCAGGGACTCCTACAATGAGCAGTTCTTC. This encodes CASSTRDSYNEQFF.

As for this clonotype: Mismatch with germline at one junction end may stem from a read error. The CDR3 bases are TGTGCCAGCAGTTACTCGCATCCTAGCGGGGGGGGCACAGATACGCAGTGTTTT. The encoded protein is CASSYSHPSGGGTDTQCF. This chain connects TRBV6-6 to TRBJ2-3, with 12 bases fitting TRBD2. This CDR3 contains 18 residues. CDR1 and CDR2 from the germline V gene are MNHNY and SVGAGI (reference sequence).

This clonotype has at least ten counts. V gene TRBV14 combines with J gene TRBJ2-1; tentative D call: TRBD2 (6 bases). V was clipped by 0 bases and J by 3 bases, with 15 bases between them. The CDR3 sequence is 17 residues long. Germline V lookup: CDR1 SGHDN, CDR2 FVKESK. The CDR3 DNA sequence: TGTGCCAGCAGCCAAGATCTTGGTCTAGCGCGCTACAATGAGCAGTTCTTC. This sequence encodes CASSQDLGLARYNEQFF.

This clonotype was observed many times. The chain carries TRBV2 and TRBJ2-7; TRBD1 agrees at 11 bases. The V gene end was trimmed by 7 bases and the J gene end by 2 bases; junction bases not matched to a gene: 7. Germline V lookup: CDR1 SNHLY, CDR2 FYNNEI. The CDR3 sequence is 15 residues long. As DNA, the CDR3 is TGTGCCAGCACCCTGGACAGGGGGCAGACCTACGAGCAGTACTTC. Translating it yields CASTLDRGQTYEQYF.

This clonotype was observed at least ten times. This chain links TRBV15 with TRBJ2-5; D might be TRBD1 (5 bases). The germline V gene has CDR1 LNHNV and CDR2 YYDKDF (reference sequence). The CDR3 runs 16 residues. V was trimmed by 0 bases and J by 7 bases, leaving 18 bases between them. The CDR3 protein is CATSRDKDPGLGTQYF. For the CDR3, the DNA is TGTGCCACCAGCAGAGATAAGGACCCAGGGTTGGGGACCCAGTACTTC.

This clonotype was counted many times. The chain is built from TRBV7-2 and TRBJ1-6, with TRBD1 as a possible D gene (6 bases). Trimming stripped 5 bases from V and 3 bases from J, with 14 bases between. The CDR3 contains 16 residues. Germline assignment: CDR1 SGHTA and CDR2 FQGNSA. The CDR3 bases are TGTGCCAGCAGCCCGCCACAGGGAGTCTATAATTCACCCCTCCACTTT. Translated, it gives CASSPPQGVYNSPLHF.

The chain couples TRBV20-1 to TRBJ1-1; perhaps TRBD1 as D (5 bases). The CDR3 totals 15 residues. In germline, CDR1 is DFQATT, CDR2 SNEGSKA (reference sequence). Deletions cut 4 bases from V and 3 bases from J, with 18 bases between. The DNA of the CDR3 is TGCAGTGCTAACACAGGTCTTTCGGAGGACACTGAAGCTTTCTTT. Protein sequence: CSANTGLSEDTEAFF.

This clonotype was picked up a small number of times. The CDR3 nucleotides read TGTGCCAGCAGCTTGTACAGGGATCGGGGTGAAAAACTGTTTTTT. As protein: CASSLYRDRGEKLFF. This chain links TRBV7-6 with TRBJ1-4, with a tentative D call TRBD1 (6 bases). Germline V gene lookup returns CDR1 SGHVS and CDR2 FNYEAQ. The CDR3 covers 15 residues. Between the trimmed V and J ends, which lost 3 bases and 7 bases, there was a span of 15 bases.

This clonotype was counted at least ten times. This sequence joins TRBV11-2 and TRBJ1-1; no reliable D call. V lost 0 bases and J 0 bases, leaving 2 bases between the germline ends. This CDR3 has 13 amino acids. Germline CDR1 reads SGHAT; CDR2 reads FQNNGV. This chain's CDR3 is CASSLELNTEAFF. The CDR3 coding sequence is TGTGCCAGCAGCTTAGAACTGAACACTGAAGCTTTCTTT.

This clonotype has a handful of counts. V is TRBV20-1 and J is TRBJ2-3; D is undetermined. This CDR3 has 12 amino acids. Germline V gene data show CDR1 as DFQATT and CDR2 as SNEGSKA (reference sequence). V was pared by 1 base and J by 11 bases, with 13 bases between. The CDR3 DNA sequence: TGCAGTGCTAGAGTAGGGCTCGTAAGGCAGTATTTT. Translated: CSARVGLVRQYF.

This clonotype has more than one count but fewer than ten. This chain joins TRBV3-1 and TRBJ2-1, with a weak D call TRBD2 (7 bases). V lost 0 bases, J lost 2 bases, and 17 bases lay in between. This CDR3 is 18 amino acids long. CDR1 is LGHDT, CDR2 YNNKEL, per germline (reference sequence). The CDR3 DNA reads TGTGCCAGCAGCCAAGAAGGGGGAACTAGCGCCACCTACAATGAGCAGTTCTTC. Protein product: CASSQEGGTSATYNEQFF.

This clonotype was counted between two and nine times. The chain is built from TRBV19 and TRBJ2-6, with D uncertain. This CDR3 is built from 17 residues. Germline CDR1 is LNHDA and CDR2 is SQIVND (reference sequence). Trimming removed 3 bases at V and 0 bases at J, with 12 bases between. The CDR3 bases are TGTGCCAGTAGTATGCAAGCTCAGTCCTCTGGGGCCAACGTCCTGACTTTC. Protein: CASSMQAQSSGANVLTF.

In the case of this clonotype: A much larger clone differs from this one at a single base, so this may be a read error. The gene calls are TRBV27 and TRBJ2-7; weak D call: TRBD2 (6 bases). Germline assignment: CDR1 MNHEY and CDR2 SMNVEV (reference sequence). The CDR3 length is 13 residues. The CDR3 protein is CACSWGVDYEQYF. The CDR3 coding sequence is TGTGCCTGCAGTTGGGGGGTGGACTACGAGCAGTACTTC.

This rearrangement joins TRBV10-3 to TRBJ2-2; 13 nucleotides agree with TRBD2. The CDR3 is 17 residues long. The V and J ends lost 10 bases and 2 bases, in that order; junction bases with no gene match: 10. Germline lookup yields CDR1 ENHRY and CDR2 SYGVKD. This chain's CDR3 is CATTARTSGSNTGELFF. The CDR3 DNA follows: TGTGCCACAACGGCCCGGACTAGCGGGAGTAACACCGGGGAGCTGTTTTTT.

This sequence joins TRBV2 and TRBJ1-6; TRBD1 agrees at 7 bases. Germline values: CDR1 SNHLY, CDR2 FYNNEI. Trimming removed 2 bases from V and 10 bases from J; junction bases left unmatched: 2. The CDR3 sequence is 13 residues long. In nucleotides, the CDR3 is TGTGCCAGCAGTGAATGGGACAGCTCACCCCTCCACTTT. This translates into CASSEWDSSPLHF. Full variable domain (rest looked up from reference TRBV2 and TRBJ1-6): EPEVTQTPSHQVTQMGQEVILRCVPISNHLYFYWYRQILGQKVEFLVSFYNNEISEKSEIFDDQFSVERPDGSNFTLKIRSTKLEDSAMYFCASSEWDSSPLHFGNGTRLTVT.

This clonotype occurred many times. The chain recombines TRBV7-9 with TRBJ2-5, with D tentatively TRBD1 (5 bases). Germline CDR1 and CDR2: SEHNR and FQNEAQ (reference sequence). V was cut by 5 bases and J by 2 bases, with 15 bases left in between. The CDR3 has 15 amino acids. CDR3 DNA: TGTGCCAGCAGCCGCCGGACAAGTAAACAAGAGACCCAGTACTTC. It encodes CASSRRTSKQETQYF.

The chain joins TRBV5-5 to TRBJ1-1, with 7 bases that match TRBD1. The CDR3 is made up of 14 amino acids. The germline V gene encodes CDR1 SGHKS and CDR2 YYEKEE (reference sequence). The junction had 9 bases not matched to a gene; V was cut back by 4 bases and J by 6 bases. The CDR3 DNA reads as TGTGCCAGCAGCACTATGACAGGGTTTCCTGAAGCTTTCTTT. Translated, it gives CASSTMTGFPEAFF. The variable domain in full, completed from reference TRBV5-5 and TRBJ1-1, reads DAGVTQSPTHLIKTRGQQVTLRCSPISGHKSVSWYQQVLGQGPQFIFQYYEKEERGRGNFPDRFSARQFPNYSSELNVNALLLGDSALYLCASSTMTGFPEAFFGQGTRLTVV.

This clonotype was recorded many times. The chain combines TRBV11-3 with TRBJ2-2, with 7 positions matching TRBD1. The CDR3 is 13 amino acids. With V trimmed by 5 bases and J by 6 bases, 3 bases remained unmatched. In germline, CDR1 is SGHNT, CDR2 YENEEA. CDR3 nucleotide sequence: TGTGCCAGCAGCGAAGGGACAGCCGGGGAGCTGTTTTTT. Translation gives CASSEGTAGELFF.

The chain joins TRBV6-1 to TRBJ1-2; weak D call: TRBD1 (6 bases). The germline V gene has CDR1 MNHNS and CDR2 SASEGT. Deletions cut 8 bases from V and 4 bases from J, with 17 bases between. This CDR3 is 14 amino acids long. CDR3 region: CASVQGGGGYGYTF. CDR3 nucleotide sequence: TGTGCCAGCGTCCAAGGGGGGGGAGGCTATGGCTACACCTTC.

This clonotype was counted many times. This chain uses TRBV6-1 with TRBJ1-5, with a possible D match to TRBD1 (6 bases). V lost 1 base and J lost 4, with 11 bases in between. Germline assignment: CDR1 MNHNS and CDR2 SASEGT. This CDR3 has 15 residues. The DNA for the CDR3 is TGTGCCAGCAGTGAAGTGGGCAGGGGTAATCAGCCCCAGCATTTT. Amino acid sequence: CASSEVGRGNQPQHF.